This T cell receptor beta chain is drawn from a study of early T cells in non-severe SARS-CoV-2 infection. Study-level background: The input, bulk RNA from unsorted whole blood, was sequenced, and chains were unpaired. Study-level points and caveats: VDJdb-based annotation leaned toward anti-spike CD8 responses and missed private and CD4 specificities.

Individual cDNA molecules were tagged with unique molecular identifiers, the study reported. TCRdb re-derived calls from the 5' RACE reads in MiXCR, one entry per CDR3 protein. The sample consists of tens of thousands of distinct CDR3 sequences, roughly 12% of them appearing once. This CDR3 is 14 amino acids long. The V gene lost 3 bases and the J gene lost 2 bases, with 8 bases spanning the gap. The germline V gene has CDR1 SGHVS and CDR2 FQNEAQ. Comments on this clonotype: Its specificity is unknown.

The sample taken for sequencing was whole blood. This sequence joins TRBV7-8 and TRBJ2-1; D is unresolved. The sequence came from an adult who was a healthcare worker with PCR-confirmed SARS-CoV-2 infection or an uninfected control (not recorded which). CDR3 loop: CASSFALTYNEQFF. CDR3 coding DNA: TGTGCCAGCAGCTTTGCACTCACCTACAATGAGCAGTTCTTC.